This TCR beta chain was identified in a study of tumor-infiltrating lymphocytes in primary liver carcinoma. Investigators took RNA and DNA out together from 20-30 mg of unsorted bulk tissue. V lost 3 bases, J lost 1 base, and 2 bases stayed unmatched. Germline V gene sequence: CDR1 SEHNR, CDR2 FQNEAQ (reference sequence). The CDR3 contains 15 residues. This clonotype was counted a few times. With a constant-region primer, TCR beta cDNA was made from approximately 500 ng of total RNA. Employing slightly modified ARM-PCR, three nested multiplex PCR rounds were run, and these gave rise to the TCR beta libraries. Both of the initial two PCR rounds ran for approximately 10 cycles and employed TRBV1-TRBV30 forward primers alongside a C-beta reverse primer. TCRdb fed the multiplex PCR reads into MiXCR, producing one record per CDR3 protein. The sample has about 120,000 distinct CDR3 sequences, roughly 69% seen once.

The sequenced sample was liver tumor tissue from sampling region 1. Described subset: tumor region T1, superior pole. The rearrangement uses TRBV7-9 and TRBJ2-2, with TRBD1 identical over 7 bases. The sequence came from a woman aged 55 to 70 with primary liver carcinoma and hepatitis B virus infection. CDR3 nucleotide sequence: TGTGCCAGCAGCTTTCGGACAGGGAACACCGGGGAGCTGTTTTTT. The encoded protein is CASSFRTGNTGELFF.